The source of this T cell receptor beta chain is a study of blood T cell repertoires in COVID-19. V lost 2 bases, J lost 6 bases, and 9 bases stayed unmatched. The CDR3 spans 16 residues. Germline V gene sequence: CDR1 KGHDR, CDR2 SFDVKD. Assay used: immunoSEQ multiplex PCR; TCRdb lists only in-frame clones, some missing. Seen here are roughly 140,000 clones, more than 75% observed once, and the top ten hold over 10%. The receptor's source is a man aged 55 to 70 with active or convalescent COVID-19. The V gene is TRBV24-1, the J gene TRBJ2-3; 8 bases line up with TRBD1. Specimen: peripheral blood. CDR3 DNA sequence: TGTGCCACCAGTGATTCCTTTTACTGGACAGGGGATACGCAGTATTTT. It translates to CATSDSFYWTGDTQYF.